One sample yielded the 14 T cell receptor beta chains listed below, sequenced in a study of T cell responses to AZD1222 COVID-19 vaccine. Generated by immunoSEQ multiplex PCR, the TCRdb table keeps only in-frame clones and is missing some. The sample has approximately 170,000 clones, 80% to 90% seen once; the top ten hold about 6.9%. The sample consisted of peripheral blood, taken on day 0 of AZD1222 vaccination. The receptors here all came from an adult in good health.

This clone has just one count. V and J are TRBV7-2 and TRBJ2-7, with D uncertain. From germline, CDR1 is SGHTA and CDR2 FQGNSA. V lost 2 bases, J lost 5 bases, and 10 bases lay in between. The CDR3 is made up of 13 amino acids. CDR3 nucleotide sequence: TGTGCCAGCAGCTTATTGCGTTTGGACGAGCAGTACGTC. Protein: CASSLLRLDEQYV.

V and J are TRBV10-3 and TRBJ2-1, with 8 bases lining up with TRBD2. Per germline, CDR1 ENHRY and CDR2 SYGVKD. This CDR3 spans 13 amino acids. The V and J ends lost 2 bases and 8 bases, in that order; junction bases with no gene match: 2. The CDR3: CAISERGGHEQFF. DNA of the CDR3: TGTGCCATCAGTGAGCGGGGGGGCCATGAGCAGTTCTTC.

The V call is TRBV12-2, the J call TRBJ1-3. TRBV12-2 constitutes a pseudogene. The CDR3 has 15 amino acids. In nucleotides, the CDR3 is TGTGCAAGTCGCTTTAGGAGAAGCTCTGGAAACACCATATATTTT. This codes for CASRFRRSSGNTIYF.

The chain employs TRBV29-1 and TRBJ2-7; TRBD2 matches 7 bases. Germline V CDR1 and CDR2: SQVTM, ANQGSEA. Losses at the gene ends were 7 bases for V and 6 bases for J; bases not matched to a gene: 12. The CDR3 is made up of 13 amino acids. The CDR3 DNA sequence: TGCAGCGGGGCGATGGGGGGGTCCGCCGAGCAGTACTTC. Translating it yields CSGAMGGSAEQYF.

This rearrangement joins TRBV7-3 to TRBJ1-6, with D unclear. V dropped 5 bases and J dropped 7 bases, with 6 bases sitting between them. The CDR3 covers 12 residues. From germline, CDR1 is SGHTA and CDR2 FQGTGA. The CDR3 nucleotides read TGTGCCAGCAGCCTCGGAAATTCACCCCTCCACTTT. This translates into CASSLGNSPLHF.

The chain has TRBV7-8 and TRBJ1-2; TRBD1 is a possible D gene (6 bases). Germline-derived CDR1 and CDR2 are SGHVS and FQNEAQ. Trimming left V 0 bases short and J 3 bases short, with 14 bases between. This CDR3 is 16 amino acids long. The CDR3 protein is CASSLANGGDDYGYTF. CDR3 DNA: TGTGCCAGCAGCTTAGCGAATGGGGGCGATGACTATGGCTACACCTTC.

The chain has TRBV19 and TRBJ1-5, with a possible D match to TRBD1 (5 bases). With 6 bases removed from V and 8 bases from J, the gap between germline ends came to 20 bases. The CDR3 contains 15 residues. Germline V gene lookup returns CDR1 LNHDA and CDR2 SQIVND (reference sequence). CDR3 residues: CASSLARQPGEPQHF. In nucleotides, the CDR3 is TGTGCCAGTAGCCTAGCCCGACAGCCGGGCGAGCCCCAGCATTTT.

The chain recombines TRBV5-4 with TRBJ2-7, with 9 bases that match TRBD2. This CDR3 has 15 residues. Germline V gives CDR1 SGHNT, CDR2 YYREEE (reference sequence). The trim removed 4 bases at V and 3 bases at J, leaving 8 bases unmatched. The CDR3 loop is CASSPTAGGRYEQYF. CDR3 in DNA: TGTGCCAGCAGCCCGACGGCGGGGGGGCGCTACGAGCAGTACTTC.

The rearrangement links TRBV5-1 to TRBJ1-1; D unclear. The germline V and J ends were trimmed by 0 bases and 1 base, with 4 bases remaining between them. The CDR3 totals 13 residues. The V gene's germline CDR1 is SGHRS and CDR2 YFSETQ. CDR3: CASSLEQNTEAFF. The DNA for the CDR3 is TGCGCCAGCAGCTTGGAACAGAACACTGAAGCTTTCTTT.

About this clone itself: The sample carries other DNA sequences with the same CDR3. The chain couples TRBV3-1 (or the pseudogene TRBV3-2) to TRBJ1-5; D gene uncertain. The V and J ends lost 0 bases and 6 bases respectively, with 6 bases between them. This CDR3 has 13 amino acids. CDR1 LGHDT and CDR2 YNNKEL come from the germline V gene (reference sequence). The chain's CDR3 is CASSQDRFQPQHF. The CDR3 DNA is TGTGCCAGCAGCCAAGATCGGTTTCAGCCCCAGCATTTT.

The genes are TRBV27 and TRBJ2-5; D is ambiguous. CDR1 and CDR2 from the germline V gene are MNHEY and SMNVEV (reference sequence). CDR3 size: 12 residues. The V end lost 0 bases, the J end lost 4 bases, and 3 bases lay between the germline ends. The DNA of the CDR3 is TGTGCCAGCAGTTTATCGGGAGAGACCCAGTACTTC. As protein: CASSLSGETQYF.

The genes are TRBV7-9 and TRBJ2-3, with 7 bases matching TRBD2. V dropped 5 bases and J dropped 0; count of bases not matched to a gene: 8. The CDR3 has 16 residues. Per germline, CDR1 SEHNR and CDR2 FQNEAQ (reference sequence). The CDR3 coding sequence is TGTGCCAGCAGCCGCGCAGTAGCGGGCAGCACAGATACGCAGTATTTT. Its protein product is CASSRAVAGSTDTQYF.

This clone occurred a few times. The chain combines TRBV3-1 (or the pseudogene TRBV3-2) with TRBJ1-1; D ambiguous. This CDR3 spans 16 amino acids. V lost 0 bases and J 5 bases, leaving 16 bases between the germline ends. Germline loops: CDR1 LGHDT, CDR2 YNNKEL (reference sequence). This chain's CDR3 is CASSQDRLQVGTEAFF. The CDR3 nucleotides read TGTGCCAGCAGCCAAGATAGGCTCCAGGTGGGGACTGAAGCTTTCTTT.

The J gene is TRBJ2-1, the V gene TRBV15; D is undetermined. The CDR3 runs 16 residues. Trimming removed 0 bases from V and 8 bases from J, with 17 bases in between. Germline V gene lookup returns CDR1 LNHNV and CDR2 YYDKDF (reference sequence). CDR3 sequence: CATSRDGVSMWHEQFF. CDR3 nucleotides: TGTGCCACCAGCAGAGATGGGGTTTCCATGTGGCATGAGCAGTTCTTC.